This T cell receptor beta chain was identified during a study of T cell responses to AZD1222 COVID-19 vaccine. Overall study context: Second doses at about 4 or about 12 weeks were pooled.

V gave up 0 bases and J gave up 7 bases, with 9 bases separating them. This CDR3 is 13 amino acids long. The V gene's germline CDR1 is LNHNV and CDR2 YYDKDF (reference sequence). In the case of this clone: Its target is not known.

Profiling relied on immunoSEQ multiplex PCR, and the TCRdb table lists in-frame clones only, not all of them. The sample holds 140,000 to 150,000 clones, around 90% seen once. Study-wide findings and caveats: Only 5 or 6 people who got AZD1222 tested seropositive at baseline. Unmutated variant regions reportedly attract nearly half of all spike-specific TCRs. Distributed over spike, vaccine-associated CD4 TCRs predominated at 160-218 and 743-854.

This clonotype originated in an adult in good health. Sequenced here: peripheral blood, sampled on day 0 of AZD1222 vaccination. The chain combines TRBV15 with TRBJ1-2; unclear D gene. CDR3 amino acids: CATSRERERGYTF. The DNA for the CDR3 is TGTGCCACCAGCAGAGAAAGGGAGCGTGGCTACACCTTC.